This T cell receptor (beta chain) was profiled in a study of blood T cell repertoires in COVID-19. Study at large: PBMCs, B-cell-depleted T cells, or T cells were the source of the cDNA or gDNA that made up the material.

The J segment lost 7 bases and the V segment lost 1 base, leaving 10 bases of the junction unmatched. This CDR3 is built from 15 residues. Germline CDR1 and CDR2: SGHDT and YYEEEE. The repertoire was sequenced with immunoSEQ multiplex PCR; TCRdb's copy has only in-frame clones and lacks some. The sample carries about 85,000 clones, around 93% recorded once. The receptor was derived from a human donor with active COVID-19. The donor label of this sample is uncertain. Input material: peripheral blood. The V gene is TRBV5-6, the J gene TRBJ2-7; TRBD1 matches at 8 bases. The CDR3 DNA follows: TGTGCCAGCAGCTTGTGGGCAGGGGGCCTTATGGAGCAGTACTTC. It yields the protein CASSLWAGGLMEQYF.